Presented here are 5 T cell receptor beta chains from one specimen sequenced in a study of yellow fever vaccine responses in identical twins. MiXCR, applied by TCRdb to the RT-PCR reads, yields one record per CDR3 protein. This table has 3,000 to 4,000 distinct CDR3 sequences, 84% appearing once. Here the sequenced sample was T cells from blood (PBMCs), unsorted or a sorted subset (not recorded which), taken before or after yellow fever vaccination (not recorded which). These receptors all stem from a woman aged 18-30 years who received the yellow fever vaccine.

This clonotype was picked up a small number of times. V is TRBV5-1 and J is TRBJ2-1, with TRBD1 matching over 9 bases. From germline, CDR1 is SGHRS and CDR2 YFSETQ. The trim removed 5 bases at V and 6 bases at J, leaving 6 bases unmatched. The CDR3 covers 14 residues. Written as DNA, the CDR3 is TGCGCCAGCAGTATCACAGGGGGCAGCAATGAGCAGTTCTTC. This translates into CASSITGGSNEQFF.

The genes are TRBV2 and TRBJ2-1, with no clear D. Germline V gene sequence: CDR1 SNHLY, CDR2 FYNNEI. The germline V and J ends were trimmed by 6 bases and 4 bases, with 10 bases remaining between them. The CDR3 loop spans 13 amino acids. The CDR3 loop reads CASRPHGYNEQFF. DNA for the CDR3: TGTGCCAGCAGGCCCCATGGGTACAATGAGCAGTTCTTC.

The V call is TRBV11-1, the J call TRBJ2-7; perhaps TRBD1 as D (5 bases). This CDR3 contains 16 residues. The germline V and J ends were trimmed by 1 base and 0 bases, with 13 bases remaining between them. CDR1 and CDR2 (germline): SGHAT, FQDESV (reference sequence). The CDR3 protein is CASSLGQGGSSYEQYF. The CDR3 DNA reads as TGTGCCAGCAGCTTAGGTCAGGGCGGAAGCTCCTACGAGCAGTACTTC.

The chain carries TRBV13 and TRBJ2-1, with D possibly matching TRBD1 (5 bases). This CDR3 region has 14 residues. Per the germline V gene, CDR1 is PRHDT and CDR2 is FYEKMQ (reference sequence). Trimming cost V 5 bases and J 5 bases, with 13 bases left between them. The CDR3 region has the DNA TGTGCCAGCAGCACAGGCATAGGGGACAATGAGCAGTTCTTC. Translated: CASSTGIGDNEQFF.

CDR3: CASSLEGVLWEEQFF. CDR3 DNA sequence: TGTGCCAGCAGCTTAGAGGGTGTTCTCTGGGAGGAGCAGTTCTTC. This sequence joins TRBV11-3 and TRBJ2-1; weak D call: TRBD2 (5 bases). Trimming removed 0 bases from V and 10 bases from J, with 16 bases in between. The germline gives CDR1 SGHNT, CDR2 YENEEA. There are 15 residues in the CDR3.